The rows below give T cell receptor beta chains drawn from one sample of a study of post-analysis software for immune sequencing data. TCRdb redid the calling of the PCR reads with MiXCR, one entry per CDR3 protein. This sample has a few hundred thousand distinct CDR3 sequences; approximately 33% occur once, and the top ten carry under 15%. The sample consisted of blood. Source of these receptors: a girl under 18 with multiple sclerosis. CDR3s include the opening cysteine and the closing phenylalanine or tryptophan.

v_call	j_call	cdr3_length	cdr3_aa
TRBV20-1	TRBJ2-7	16	CSAGGIRLAATYEQYF
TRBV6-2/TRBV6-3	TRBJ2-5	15	CASSSPGTKKETQYF
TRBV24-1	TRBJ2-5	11	CATDPSKTQYF
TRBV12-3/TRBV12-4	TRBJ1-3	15	CASSDTGQGGNTIYF
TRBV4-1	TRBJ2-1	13	CASSQEASNEQFF
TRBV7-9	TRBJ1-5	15	CASSPFGNGDQPQHF
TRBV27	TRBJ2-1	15	CASSLRGTGAYEQFF
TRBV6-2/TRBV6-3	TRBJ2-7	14	CASRRLAGAYEQYF
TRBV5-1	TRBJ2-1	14	CASSRAQPANEQFF
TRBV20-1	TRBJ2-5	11	CSASLGETQYF
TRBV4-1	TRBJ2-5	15	CASSQRGLARETQYF